A single sample is the source of the 2 T cell receptor beta chains below, sequenced in a study of blood T cell repertoires in COVID-19. Assay used: immunoSEQ multiplex PCR; TCRdb lists only in-frame clones, some missing. The data hold around 250,000 clones, with around 90% observed a single time. Sequencing input: peripheral blood. These receptors were obtained from a woman between 65 and 79 years old with active or convalescent COVID-19.

The V gene is TRBV3-1 (or the pseudogene TRBV3-2), the J gene TRBJ1-1; D is possibly TRBD1 (5 bases). The CDR3 contains 15 residues. Germline loops: CDR1 LGHDT, CDR2 YNNKEL (reference sequence). Trimming removed 0 bases from V and 1 base from J, with 9 bases in between. For the CDR3, the DNA is TGTGCCAGCAGCCAAGATCTGACAGAGAACACTGAAGCTTTCTTT. This gives the protein CASSQDLTENTEAFF.

The J gene is TRBJ2-3, the V gene TRBV5-6; 8 nucleotides line up with TRBD2. J was trimmed by 5 bases and V by 4 bases; bases with no gene match: 6. Per germline, CDR1 SGHDT and CDR2 YYEEEE. This CDR3 has 14 residues. The CDR3 bases are TGTGCCAGCAGCCGGGAGCGGGGGAGAGATACGCAGTATTTT. This translates into CASSRERGRDTQYF.